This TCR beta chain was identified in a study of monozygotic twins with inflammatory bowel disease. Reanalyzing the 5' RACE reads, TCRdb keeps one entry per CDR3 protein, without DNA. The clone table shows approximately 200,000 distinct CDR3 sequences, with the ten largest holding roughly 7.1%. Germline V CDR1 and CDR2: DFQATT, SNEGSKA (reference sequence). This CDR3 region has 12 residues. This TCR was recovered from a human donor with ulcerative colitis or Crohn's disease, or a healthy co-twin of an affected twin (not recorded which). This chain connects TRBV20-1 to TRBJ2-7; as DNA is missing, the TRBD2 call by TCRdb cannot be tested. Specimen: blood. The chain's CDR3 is CSAGSGRYEQYF.